This T cell receptor (beta chain) originates from a study of control samples from healthy donors and cancer patients. Profiled with immunoSEQ multiplex PCR; TCRdb holds only in-frame clones, not every one. The table includes 45,000 to 60,000 clones, around 90% detected once. Trimming shortened V by 1 base and J by 2 bases, and 12 bases separated the two germline ends. Germline CDR1 MNHNS, CDR2 SASEGT. CDR3 size: 15 residues. This chain joins TRBV6-1 and TRBJ2-7; D uncertain. The sequence was collected from a man aged 30 to 39 with colorectal cancer. The sample taken for sequencing was PBMCs. Here the CDR3 reads CASSEGNSYTYEQYV. CDR3 DNA: TGTGCCAGCAGTGAAGGGAACTCATACACCTACGAGCAGTACGTC.